The text below deals with one T cell receptor beta chain. As yet, its antigen is unknown. The data stem from a study of blood T cells in healthy people across ages. Background on the study: Capturing about one barcoded beta molecule per two T cells was achieved by template switching. Findings of the study overall: As naive T cell percentage varied, TCR beta diversity correlated strongly with it. The study found more naive CD4+ cells and higher diversity in long-lived than aged donors. Changes in expanded clonotypes were possibly confounded, as the CMV status of donors was unknown.

A sample-barcoded 5' primer and a J-beta primer mix were used in a second PCR of roughly 7 to 12 cycles. Each CDR3 protein is one row after TCRdb ran MiXCR on the 5' RACE reads. The table records 780,000 or so distinct CDR3 sequences, about 56% of them present only once. This clonotype originated in a man aged 40-50 years in good health. Sequenced input: blood.

The CDR3 DNA reads as TGCGCCAGCAGCCGGGAAAGAGCGGGAGATGCAGATACGCAGTATTTT. It specifies CASSRERAGDADTQYF. This chain joins TRBV4-3 and TRBJ2-3; 8 bases are shared with TRBD2. CDR3 length: 16 amino acids. CDR1 LGHNA and CDR2 YSLEER come from the germline V gene. Losses at the gene ends were 4 bases for V and 4 bases for J; bases not matched to a gene: 10.